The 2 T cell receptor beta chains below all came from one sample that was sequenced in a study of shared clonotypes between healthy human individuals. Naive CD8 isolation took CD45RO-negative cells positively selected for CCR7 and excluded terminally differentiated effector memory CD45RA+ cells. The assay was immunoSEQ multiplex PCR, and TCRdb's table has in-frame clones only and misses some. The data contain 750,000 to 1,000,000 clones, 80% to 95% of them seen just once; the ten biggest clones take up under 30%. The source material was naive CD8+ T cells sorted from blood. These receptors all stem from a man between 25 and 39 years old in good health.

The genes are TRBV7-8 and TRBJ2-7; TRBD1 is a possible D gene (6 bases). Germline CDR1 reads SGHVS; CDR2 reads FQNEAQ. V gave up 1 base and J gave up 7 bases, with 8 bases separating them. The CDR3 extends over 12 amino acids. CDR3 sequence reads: CASSLGTAEQYF. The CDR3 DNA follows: TGTGCCAGCAGCTTAGGGACAGCAGAGCAGTACTTC.

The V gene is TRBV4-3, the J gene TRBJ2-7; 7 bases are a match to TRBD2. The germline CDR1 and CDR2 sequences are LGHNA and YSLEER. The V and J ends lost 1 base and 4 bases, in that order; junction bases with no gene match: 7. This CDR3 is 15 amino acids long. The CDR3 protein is CASSQGLAAGYEQYF. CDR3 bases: TGCGCCAGCAGCCAAGGGCTAGCGGCCGGGTACGAGCAGTACTTC.